Listed here are 29 T cell receptor beta chains from one sample, sequenced in a study of human T cells and chemical hapten exposure. Time point specified: pre-sensitization, week 0. Treatment indicated: therapeutic diphenylcyclopropenone sensitization with weekly scalp DPC. MiXCR, run by TCRdb on the RACE reads, gives a single entry per CDR3 protein. The top ten hold more than 3.5% of the sample, which has roughly 80,000 distinct CDR3 sequences, 12% to 15% seen once. The input for sequencing was whole blood, taken in connection with sensitization to the hapten diphenylcyclopropenone (DPC). These receptors came from a woman between 45 and 65 years old with alopecia areata. Some clones in this sample may be carry-over from other donors' samples.

V and J are TRBV5-1 and TRBJ2-2; 9 positions match TRBD2. V lost 0 bases, J lost 6 bases, and 6 bases stayed unmatched. The CDR3 runs to 16 residues. Germline CDR1 SGHRS, CDR2 YFSETQ. For the CDR3, the DNA is TGCGCCAGCAGCTTGGTACGCGGGAGGGCCGCCGGGGAGCTGTTTTTT. Residues: CASSLVRGRAAGELFF.

Remarks on this clonotype: The junction departs from the called germline gene at one end, perhaps through a read error. The chain is built from TRBV14 and TRBJ2-7, with D unresolved. The CDR3 length is 16 residues. The germline V gene has CDR1 SGHDN and CDR2 FVKESK. CDR3 sequence (DNA): TGTGCCAACAGCCACTTCGCACGCAACTTTCAAAACGAGCAGTACTTC. Translated, it gives CANSHFARNFQNEQYF.

This clonotype was seen more than once but under ten times. V gene TRBV7-2 combines with J gene TRBJ2-7; a weak D match, TRBD2 (5 bases). The CDR3 spans 15 residues. Germline V gives CDR1 SGHTA, CDR2 FQGNSA. The germline V and J ends were trimmed by 3 bases and 5 bases, with 17 bases remaining between them. The CDR3 is CASSFLDGGRNEQYF. Here the CDR3 DNA reads TGTGCCAGCAGCTTTTTGGACGGCGGGCGCAACGAGCAGTACTTC.

This clonotype was observed many times. This chain joins TRBV27 and TRBJ1-5; 7 nucleotides align to TRBD1. V trimming: 5 bases; J trimming: 7 bases; junction bases outside the gene matches: 8. Germline V CDR1 and CDR2: MNHEY, SMNVEV (reference sequence). The CDR3 has 14 amino acids. The CDR3: CASSPDRAGQPQHF. Here the CDR3 DNA reads TGTGCCAGCAGTCCCGACAGGGCGGGACAGCCCCAGCATTTT.

This sequence joins TRBV12-3 or TRBV12-4 and TRBJ1-4; TRBD1 matches 7 bases. The CDR3 is made up of 14 amino acids. After removal of 5 bases from V and 4 bases from J, the junction contained 4 bases not matched to a gene. The CDR3 region is CASSGTAGNEKLFF. CDR3 bases: TGTGCCAGCAGTGGGACAGCCGGTAATGAAAAACTGTTTTTT.

This clonotype was counted a few times. The chain combines TRBV18 with TRBJ1-4, with TRBD1 identical over 7 bases. With V trimmed by 2 bases and J by 0 bases, 0 bases remained unmatched. CDR1 is KGHSH, CDR2 LQKENI, per germline. The length of the CDR3 is 15 residues. The CDR3 region has the DNA TGTGCCAGCTCACCAGGGACAGCAACTAATGAAAAACTGTTTTTT. Translation: CASSPGTATNEKLFF.

This clonotype has a count of ten or more. The chain couples TRBV28 to TRBJ1-4, with no clear D. CDR3 length equals 14 residues. Per the germline V gene, CDR1 is MDHEN and CDR2 is SYDVKM. V lost 3 bases to trimming and J lost 8 bases, with 13 bases between them. The DNA for the CDR3 is TGTGCCAGCAGTTTCCAACCCGGGCGAGAAAAACTGTTTTTT. This translates into CASSFQPGREKLFF.

The rearrangement uses TRBV20-1 and TRBJ2-3; D ambiguous. The CDR3 runs to 12 residues. Germline CDR1 DFQATT, CDR2 SNEGSKA (reference sequence). Trimming shortened V by 1 base and J by 5 bases, and 7 bases separated the two germline ends. The CDR3 nucleotides read TGCAGTGCTAGAGTATCGGGAGATACGCAGTATTTT. This codes for CSARVSGDTQYF.

This clonotype was counted a few times. The chain couples TRBV18 to TRBJ1-5; a weak D match, TRBD1 (5 bases). V shed 2 bases and J shed 3 bases, with 11 bases lying between them. CDR1 KGHSH and CDR2 LQKENI come from the germline V gene. The CDR3 has 15 amino acids. CDR3 DNA sequence: TGTGCCAGCTCACCAACCGACAGTCCCAATCAGCCCCAGCATTTT. Its translation: CASSPTDSPNQPQHF.

The CDR3 DNA sequence: TGCGCCAGCAGCCAAGACTCCGGGGCGGGAAATGAAAAACTGTTTTTT. This encodes CASSQDSGAGNEKLFF. The J gene is TRBJ1-4, the V gene TRBV4-3; possibly TRBD1 for D (5 bases). Germline lookup yields CDR1 LGHNA and CDR2 YSLEER. The CDR3 consists of 16 residues. V was clipped by 0 bases and J by 5 bases, with 13 bases between them.

For the CDR3, the DNA is TGTGCCAGCAGCCAACGTAGCCCAACTGAAGCTTTCTTT. Its translation: CASSQRSPTEAFF. The chain recombines TRBV3-1 with TRBJ1-1; D not certain. The CDR3 is 13 residues long. Germline V CDR1 and CDR2: LGHDT, YNNKEL (reference sequence). Trimming stripped 2 bases from V and 5 bases from J, with 9 bases between. Using reference TRBV3-1 and TRBJ1-1 for the parts outside the CDR3, the full variable domain is DTAVSQTPKYLVTQMGNDKSIKCEQNLGHDTMYWYKQDSKKFLKIMFSYNNKELIINETVPNRFSPKSPDKAHLNLHINSLELGDSAVYFCASSQRSPTEAFFGQGTRLTVV.

This chain joins TRBV7-2 and TRBJ2-3; D may match TRBD1 or TRBD2 (5 bases each). The germline V gene has CDR1 SGHTA and CDR2 FQGNSA. Between the trimmed V and J ends, which lost 3 bases and 5 bases, there was a span of 12 bases. The CDR3 runs 14 residues. The CDR3 sequence: CASSFGTRGDTQYF. The CDR3 bases are TGTGCCAGCAGCTTTGGGACCCGGGGAGATACGCAGTATTTT.

This clonotype was observed many times. The gene calls are TRBV24-1 and TRBJ1-2, with D possibly TRBD1 on 5 matching bases. The CDR3 extends over 12 amino acids. V gave up 9 bases and J gave up 8 bases, with 15 bases separating them. Germline V gene lookup returns CDR1 KGHDR and CDR2 SFDVKD. Written as DNA, the CDR3 is TGTGCCACCTGTCCGGACATCGAGGGCTACACCTTC. Translation: CATCPDIEGYTF.

This clonotype was counted between two and nine times. The chain is built from TRBV5-1 and TRBJ1-5, with 7 nucleotides matching TRBD1. CDR1 and CDR2 (germline): SGHRS, YFSETQ. CDR3 size: 14 residues. V lost 4 bases to trimming and J lost 2 bases; unmatched junction nucleotides: 3. DNA for the CDR3: TGCGCCAGCAGCGATACAGGGGGCAATCAGCCCCAGCATTTT. It codes for CASSDTGGNQPQHF.

The table lists this clonotype with many counts. The chain recombines TRBV7-2 with TRBJ2-1; D not resolved. The CDR3 runs to 15 residues. Germline CDR1 and CDR2: SGHTA and FQGNSA. The V end lost 2 bases, the J end lost 1 base, and 9 bases lay between the germline ends. CDR3 loop: CASSLSGSSYNEQFF. CDR3 sequence (DNA): TGTGCCAGCAGCTTATCCGGTTCTTCCTACAATGAGCAGTTCTTC. The complete variable domain, with remaining parts taken from reference TRBV7-2 and TRBJ2-1, reads GAGVSQSPSNKVTEKGKDVELRCDPISGHTALYWYRQSLGQGLEFLIYFQGNSAPDKSGLPSDRFSAERTGGSVSTLTIQRTQQEDSAVYLCASSLSGSSYNEQFFGPGTRLTVL.

The rearrangement joins TRBV12-3 or TRBV12-4 to TRBJ2-1; D gene unclear. V lost 8 bases to trimming and J lost 0 bases, with 5 bases between them. CDR3 length: 12 amino acids. CDR3 in amino acids: CASESSYNEQFF. The DNA of the CDR3 is TGTGCCAGCGAGAGCTCCTACAATGAGCAGTTCTTC.

This clonotype was counted between two and nine times. This sequence joins TRBV6-5 and TRBJ1-1; the D gene is possibly TRBD1 (6 bases). Germline CDR1 and CDR2: MNHEY and SVGAGI. The CDR3 extends over 15 amino acids. Trimming cost V 5 bases and J 1 base, with 14 bases left between them. CDR3 DNA: TGTGCCAGCAGTCGATGGACAGTCCAGAACACTGAAGCTTTCTTT. Translation gives CASSRWTVQNTEAFF.

The chain recombines TRBV19 with TRBJ1-1, with a tentative D call TRBD1 (5 bases). Germline CDR1 reads LNHDA; CDR2 reads SQIVND (reference sequence). V was cut by 0 bases and J by 10 bases, with 15 bases left in between. CDR3 length: 14 amino acids. The CDR3 protein is CASSIDAGDRRAFF. As DNA, the CDR3 is TGTGCCAGTAGTATAGATGCCGGGGACCGGAGAGCTTTCTTT.

This clonotype has a handful of counts. V and J are TRBV20-1 and TRBJ2-7; D not certain. CDR3 length equals 11 residues. Germline CDR1 is DFQATT and CDR2 is SNEGSKA (reference sequence). Trimming stripped 6 bases from V and 3 bases from J, with 9 bases between. CDR3 sequence (DNA): TGCAGTGCCATGGGCAACTACGAGCAGTACTTC. Amino acids: CSAMGNYEQYF.

The gene calls are TRBV18 and TRBJ2-2; D is unresolved. The CDR3 runs to 14 residues. Germline assignment: CDR1 KGHSH and CDR2 LQKENI. V shed 0 bases and J shed 4 bases, with 6 bases lying between them. CDR3 amino acids: CASSPPIFTGELFF. Written as DNA, the CDR3 is TGTGCCAGCTCACCACCAATCTTCACCGGGGAGCTGTTTTTT.

For this clonotype: This may be a read error, as it is one base from a much larger clone. The J gene is TRBJ1-1, the V gene TRBV14; no reliable D call. CDR1 and CDR2 (germline): SGHDN, FVKESK. The CDR3 is 12 residues long. V was trimmed by 6 bases and J by 0 bases, leaving 5 bases between them. CDR3 DNA sequence: TGTGCCAGCAGTTTATTGAACACTGAAGCTTTCTTT. Protein: CASSLLNTEAFF.

This clonotype came up a few times. This rearrangement joins TRBV20-1 to TRBJ2-7; D not certain. This CDR3 contains 8 residues. Looked up from germline, CDR1 is DFQATT and CDR2 is SNEGSKA (reference sequence). This chain's CDR3 is CSAYEQYF. The CDR3 nucleotides are TGCAGCGCCTACGAGCAGTACTTC.

The V gene is TRBV6-2 or TRBV6-3, the J gene TRBJ2-1; no clear D gene. This CDR3 has 11 residues. Germline V CDR1 and CDR2: MNHEY, SVGEGT. The ends were cut back, 7 bases at V and 12 bases at J, with 13 bases in the middle. For the CDR3, the DNA is TGTGCCAGCACCCCCGGAAGATGGCAGTTCTTC. This translates into CASTPGRWQFF.

This clonotype was counted between two and nine times. The CDR3 DNA follows: TGTGCCAGCAGTCCCCCCTCCGGGGTTGGCGGGGAGCTGTTTTTT. Translating it yields CASSPPSGVGGELFF. The J gene is TRBJ2-2, the V gene TRBV28; D perhaps matches TRBD2 (5 bases). In germline, CDR1 is MDHEN, CDR2 SYDVKM. V was pared by 5 bases and J by 7 bases, with 17 bases between. The CDR3 contains 15 residues.

V gene TRBV20-1 combines with J gene TRBJ2-5; 11 bases are a match to TRBD2. Unmatched junction bases numbered 10, after V lost 5 bases and J lost 5 bases. CDR1 is DFQATT and CDR2 is SNEGSKA in the germline V gene (reference sequence). CDR3 length: 15 residues. The CDR3 spells CSARIAGGPRETQYF. CDR3 DNA sequence: TGCAGTGCTCGTATAGCGGGAGGGCCGCGGGAGACCCAGTACTTC.

This clonotype was counted a few times. The CDR3 bases are TGTGCCAGCAGCCAAAAGACTAGCGGGGGCAATGAGCAGTTCTTC. It encodes CASSQKTSGGNEQFF. This sequence joins TRBV28 and TRBJ2-1; TRBD2 agrees at 12 bases. This CDR3 has 15 residues. Germline CDR1 MDHEN, CDR2 SYDVKM. The trim removed 6 bases at V and 6 bases at J, leaving 6 bases unmatched.

The chain joins TRBV12-3 or TRBV12-4 to TRBJ2-4, with D unresolved. The CDR3 length is 14 residues. Trimming removed 6 bases from V and 1 base from J, with 10 bases in between. The CDR3 is CASSQGPAKNIQYF. The DNA of the CDR3 is TGTGCCAGCAGCCAAGGGCCGGCCAAAAACATTCAGTACTTC.

This clonotype was picked up a small number of times. This chain connects TRBV30 to TRBJ1-1; D gene uncertain. V gave up 4 bases and J gave up 8 bases, with 14 bases separating them. There are 12 residues in the CDR3. Per the germline V gene, CDR1 is GTSNPN and CDR2 is SVGIG (reference sequence). CDR3 DNA: TGTGCCTGGACCCCGGGAGAAGCCGAAGCTTTCTTT. Translated, it gives CAWTPGEAEAFF.

The rearrangement links TRBV10-2 to TRBJ2-2, with TRBD2 identical over 10 bases. V lost 3 bases and J lost 0; bases outside the gene matches: 4. CDR1 WSHSY and CDR2 SAAADI come from the germline V gene. CDR3 size: 17 residues. CDR3 in amino acids: CASSELLAGANTGELFF. In DNA, the CDR3 is TGCGCCAGCAGTGAACTTCTAGCGGGAGCGAACACCGGGGAGCTGTTTTTT.